This T cell receptor (beta chain) was captured in a study of long-term antiretroviral therapy in people with HIV. By sample fraction, this clone is large (0.1 to 1%). Its antigen is currently unknown. With survey level as its setting, the immunoSEQ assay was v3.0. Profiling relied on immunoSEQ multiplex PCR, and the TCRdb table lists in-frame clones only, not all of them. The sample has more than 20,000 clones; around 83% are singletons. Study-wide results and limits: Possibly under older ART regimens, blood was drawn between the mid-2000s and the late 2010s. Control repertoires displayed wider CDR3 length ranges than the HIV repertoires.

Germline CDR1 and CDR2: ENHRY and SYGVKD. The CDR3 loop spans 14 amino acids. With V trimmed by 11 bases and J by 0 bases, 7 bases remained unmatched. Sample: unsorted PBMCs, taken roughly 2.7 years after starting antiretroviral therapy. The rearrangement uses TRBV10-3 and TRBJ1-5, with 7 bases fitting TRBD1. The sequence came from a man in his forties with HIV. The CDR3 coding sequence is TGTGCCGCGGACACAGGGGATAGCAATCAGCCCCAGCATTTT. Encoded protein: CAADTGDSNQPQHF.